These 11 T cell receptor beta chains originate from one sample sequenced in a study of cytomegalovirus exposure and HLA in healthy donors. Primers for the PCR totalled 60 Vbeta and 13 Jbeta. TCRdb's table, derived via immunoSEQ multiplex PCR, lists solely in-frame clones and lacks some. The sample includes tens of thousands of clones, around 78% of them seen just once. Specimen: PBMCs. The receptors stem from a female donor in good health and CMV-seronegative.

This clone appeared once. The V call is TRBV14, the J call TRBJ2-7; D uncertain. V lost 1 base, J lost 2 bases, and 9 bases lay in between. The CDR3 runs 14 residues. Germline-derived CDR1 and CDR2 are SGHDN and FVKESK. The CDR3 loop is CASSQGFGTYEQYF. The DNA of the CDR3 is TGTGCCAGCAGCCAAGGGTTCGGTACCTACGAGCAGTACTTC.

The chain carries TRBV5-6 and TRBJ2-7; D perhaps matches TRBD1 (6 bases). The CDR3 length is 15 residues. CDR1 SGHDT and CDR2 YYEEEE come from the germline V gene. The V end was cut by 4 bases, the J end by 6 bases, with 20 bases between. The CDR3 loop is CASSLRQAQRSEQYF. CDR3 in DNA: TGTGCCAGCAGCCTCAGACAGGCCCAAAGATCCGAGCAGTACTTC.

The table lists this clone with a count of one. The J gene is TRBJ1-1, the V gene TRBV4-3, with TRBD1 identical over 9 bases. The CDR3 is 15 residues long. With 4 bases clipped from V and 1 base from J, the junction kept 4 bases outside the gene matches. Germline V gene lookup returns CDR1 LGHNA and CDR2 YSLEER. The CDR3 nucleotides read TGCGCCAGCAGCCTAAGGGGACAGGGGAACACTGAAGCTTTCTTT. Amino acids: CASSLRGQGNTEAFF.

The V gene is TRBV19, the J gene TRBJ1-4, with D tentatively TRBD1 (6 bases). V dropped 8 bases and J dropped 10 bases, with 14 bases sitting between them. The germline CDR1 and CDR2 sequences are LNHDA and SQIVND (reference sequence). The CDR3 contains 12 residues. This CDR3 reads CASHRRGGKLFF. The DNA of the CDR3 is TGTGCCAGTCACCGCAGGGGCGGAAAACTGTTTTTT.

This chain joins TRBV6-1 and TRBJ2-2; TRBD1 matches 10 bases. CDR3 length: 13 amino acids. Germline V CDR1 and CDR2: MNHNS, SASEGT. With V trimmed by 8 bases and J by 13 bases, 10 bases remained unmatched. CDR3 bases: TGTGCCAGCGCACCCCGAGACAGGGGGCTGCTGTTTTTT. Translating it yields CASAPRDRGLLFF.

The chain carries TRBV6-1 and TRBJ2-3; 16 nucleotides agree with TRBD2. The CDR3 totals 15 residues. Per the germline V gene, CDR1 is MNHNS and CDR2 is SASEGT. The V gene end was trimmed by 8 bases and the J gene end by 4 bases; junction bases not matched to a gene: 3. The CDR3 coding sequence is TGTGCCAGCGTCGGGACTAGCGGGGGGGCAGATACGCAGTATTTT. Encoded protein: CASVGTSGGADTQYF.

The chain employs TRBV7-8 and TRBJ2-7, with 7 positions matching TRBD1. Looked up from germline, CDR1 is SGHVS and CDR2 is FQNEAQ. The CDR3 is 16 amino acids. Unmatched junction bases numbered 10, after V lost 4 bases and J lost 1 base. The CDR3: CASSWLTGETSYEQYF. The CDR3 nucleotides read TGTGCCAGCAGCTGGCTTACAGGGGAGACATCCTACGAGCAGTACTTC.

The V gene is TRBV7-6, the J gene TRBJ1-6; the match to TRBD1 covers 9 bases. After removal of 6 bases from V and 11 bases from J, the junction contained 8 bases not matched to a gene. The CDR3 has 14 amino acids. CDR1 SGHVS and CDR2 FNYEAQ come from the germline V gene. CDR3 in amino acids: CASSPTGGRTPLHF. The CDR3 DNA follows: TGTGCCAGCAGTCCGACAGGGGGGAGGACACCCCTCCACTTT.

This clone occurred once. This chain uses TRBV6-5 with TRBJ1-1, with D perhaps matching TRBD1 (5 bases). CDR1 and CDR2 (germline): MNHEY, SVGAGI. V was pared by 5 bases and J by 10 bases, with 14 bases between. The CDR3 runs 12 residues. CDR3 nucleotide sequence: TGTGCCAGCAGTGAGGCAGGGCGAGGAGCTTTCTTT. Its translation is CASSEAGRGAFF.

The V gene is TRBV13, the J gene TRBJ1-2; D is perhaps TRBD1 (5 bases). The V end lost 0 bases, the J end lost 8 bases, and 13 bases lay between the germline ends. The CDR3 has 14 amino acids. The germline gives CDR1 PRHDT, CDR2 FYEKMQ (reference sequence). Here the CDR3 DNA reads TGTGCCAGCAGCTTAGGAGGGGAGGTGGGCGGCTACACCTTC. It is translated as CASSLGGEVGGYTF. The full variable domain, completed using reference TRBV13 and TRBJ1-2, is AAGVIQSPRHLIKEKRETATLKCYPIPRHDTVYWYQQGPGQDPQFLISFYEKMQSDKGSIPDRFSAQQFSDYHSELNMSSLELGDSALYFCASSLGGEVGGYTFGSGTRLTVV.

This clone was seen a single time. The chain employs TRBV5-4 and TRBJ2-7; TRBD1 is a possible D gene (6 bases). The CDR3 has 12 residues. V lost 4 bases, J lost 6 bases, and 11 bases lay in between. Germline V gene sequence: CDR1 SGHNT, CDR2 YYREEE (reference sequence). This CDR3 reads CASSVNRVEQYF. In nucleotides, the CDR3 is TGTGCCAGCAGCGTCAACAGGGTCGAGCAGTACTTC.